This TCR beta chain was captured in a study of shared clonotypes between healthy human individuals. Comment on this clone: This same CDR3 is encoded by further DNA sequences in the sample.

This CDR3 has 13 residues. V shed 8 bases, J shed 4 bases, and the junction held 5 bases outside the gene matches. Germline lookup yields CDR1 MNHEY and CDR2 SVGAGI. Sequenced by immunoSEQ multiplex PCR; TCRdb stores in-frame clones only, minus some. The table shows some 1.5 million clones, with more than 95% occurring only once. The clonotype comes from a man aged 25-45 years in good health. V gene TRBV6-5 combines with J gene TRBJ2-7; TRBD2 matches at 10 bases. Sequencing used naive CD4+ T cells sorted from blood. The subset denotes: CD45RA+ positively selected. The CDR3 DNA reads TGTGCCAGCTCGAGGACTAGCGGATACGAGCAGTACTTC. It is translated as CASSRTSGYEQYF.